The rows below give T cell receptor beta chains drawn from one sample of a study of CD8 T cells in ankylosing spondylitis. TCRdb used MiXCR to reprocess the 5' RACE reads, holding one entry per CDR3 protein. The table shows about 350,000 distinct CDR3 sequences, with 20% occurring only once. The sequencing sample was made of blood, either unsorted or a sorted T cell fraction (not recorded which). The origin of the receptors is a male donor with ankylosing spondylitis or in good health (not recorded which). The CDR3 runs from the conserved cysteine through the conserved F or W. Fields, in order: J gene, V gene, D gene, clone size, CDR3 protein, CDR3 DNA. D genes are given only for firm matches. Size is omitted from some rows. Given values are once, few, many or a class for expanded clones.

J gene: TRBJ2-2; V gene: TRBV5-6; D gene: .; clone size: .; CDR3 protein: CASSRSGGPNTGELFF; CDR3 DNA: TGTGCCAGCAGCAGATCTGGGGGACCGAACACCGGGGAGCTGTTTTTT
J gene: TRBJ2-3; V gene: TRBV6-4; D gene: .; clone size: many; CDR3 protein: CASSDGQGPTDTQYF; CDR3 DNA: TGTGCCAGCAGTGACGGGCAGGGGCCCACAGATACGCAGTATTTT
J gene: TRBJ2-1; V gene: TRBV20-1; D gene: .; clone size: .; CDR3 protein: CSARERNSDEQFF; CDR3 DNA: TGCAGTGCTAGAGAACGAAACTCCGATGAGCAGTTCTTC
J gene: TRBJ2-7; V gene: TRBV27; D gene: TRBD1; clone size: .; CDR3 protein: CASRTGGRGYEQYF; CDR3 DNA: TGTGCCAGCAGAACAGGGGGTAGAGGCTACGAGCAGTACTTC
J gene: TRBJ2-1; V gene: TRBV10-2; D gene: .; clone size: few; CDR3 protein: CASNKGTTEQFF; CDR3 DNA: TGCGCCAGCAACAAGGGGACGACCGAGCAGTTCTTC
J gene: TRBJ2-1; V gene: TRBV5-6; D gene: TRBD1; clone size: few; CDR3 protein: CASSLAPKGAEQFF; CDR3 DNA: TGTGCCAGCAGCTTGGCCCCCAAGGGGGCTGAGCAGTTCTTC
J gene: TRBJ2-7; V gene: TRBV12-3/TRBV12-4; D gene: .; clone size: many; CDR3 protein: CASSSPGSSYEQYF; CDR3 DNA: TGTGCCAGCAGCTCCCCGGGCAGCTCCTACGAGCAGTACTTC
J gene: TRBJ2-7; V gene: TRBV2; D gene: .; clone size: .; CDR3 protein: CAQSSTELREQYF; CDR3 DNA: TGTGCCCAGTCGTCGACAGAACTACGAGAGCAGTACTTC
J gene: TRBJ1-1; V gene: TRBV20-1; D gene: TRBD1; clone size: .; CDR3 protein: CSDKWTGGYTEAFF; CDR3 DNA: TGCAGTGATAAATGGACAGGGGGCTACACTGAAGCTTTCTTT
J gene: TRBJ2-1; V gene: TRBV5-6; D gene: TRBD1; clone size: .; CDR3 protein: CASSFASGGHEQFF; CDR3 DNA: TGTGCCAGCAGCTTCGCTTCAGGGGGCCATGAGCAGTTCTTC
J gene: TRBJ2-7; V gene: TRBV9; D gene: .; clone size: .; CDR3 protein: CASSVGTVYEQYF; CDR3 DNA: TGTGCCAGCAGCGTAGGGACAGTTTACGAGCAGTACTTC
J gene: TRBJ2-5; V gene: TRBV12-3/TRBV12-4; D gene: .; clone size: .; CDR3 protein: CASTLHTEETQYF; CDR3 DNA: TGTGCCAGCACTTTACATACAGAAGAGACCCAGTACTTC
J gene: TRBJ2-1; V gene: TRBV12-3/TRBV12-4; D gene: .; clone size: .; CDR3 protein: CASSYVAHEQFF; CDR3 DNA: TGTGCCAGCAGCTATGTGGCCCATGAGCAGTTCTTC
J gene: TRBJ2-7; V gene: TRBV7-6; D gene: .; clone size: .; CDR3 protein: CASSTSGDDPSFEQYF; CDR3 DNA: TGTGCCAGCAGCACGTCGGGGGACGACCCTTCTTTCGAGCAGTACTTC
J gene: TRBJ2-2; V gene: TRBV15; D gene: .; clone size: many; CDR3 protein: CATRDRYTGELFF; CDR3 DNA: TGTGCCACCAGGGACCGGTACACCGGGGAGCTGTTTTTT
J gene: TRBJ2-7; V gene: TRBV9; D gene: TRBD2; clone size: .; CDR3 protein: CASSVEAGGDYEQYF; CDR3 DNA: TGTGCCAGCAGCGTAGAAGCGGGGGGGGACTACGAGCAGTACTTC
J gene: TRBJ2-2; V gene: TRBV12-3/TRBV12-4; D gene: TRBD2; clone size: .; CDR3 protein: CASSLAEAGGPGELFF; CDR3 DNA: TGTGCCAGCAGTTTAGCGGAGGCGGGGGGCCCCGGGGAGCTGTTTTTT
J gene: TRBJ2-1; V gene: TRBV29-1; D gene: .; clone size: .; CDR3 protein: CSVINRDRPLDEQFF; CDR3 DNA: TGCAGCGTTATAAACCGGGACCGACCTCTAGATGAGCAGTTCTTC
J gene: TRBJ2-7; V gene: TRBV5-4; D gene: .; clone size: .; CDR3 protein: CASSGRYEQYF; CDR3 DNA: TGTGCCAGCAGCGGCAGATACGAGCAGTACTTC
J gene: TRBJ2-1; V gene: TRBV6-1; D gene: .; clone size: few; CDR3 protein: CASRDTTQQFF; CDR3 DNA: TGTGCCAGCAGGGACACAACACAGCAGTTCTTC
J gene: TRBJ2-1; V gene: TRBV29-1; D gene: TRBD1; clone size: few; CDR3 protein: CSVELIDRENNEQFF; CDR3 DNA: TGCAGCGTTGAGCTTATTGACAGGGAAAACAATGAGCAGTTCTTC
J gene: TRBJ1-2; V gene: TRBV10-3; D gene: .; clone size: .; CDR3 protein: CAIREGGDHYTF; CDR3 DNA: TGTGCCATCAGGGAAGGAGGGGACCACTACACCTTC
J gene: TRBJ2-3; V gene: TRBV12-3/TRBV12-4; D gene: .; clone size: few; CDR3 protein: CASTQLGGADTQYF; CDR3 DNA: TGTGCCAGCACCCAACTAGGGGGGGCAGATACGCAGTATTTT
J gene: TRBJ2-7; V gene: TRBV20-1; D gene: .; clone size: .; CDR3 protein: CSATDSGTSYEQYF; CDR3 DNA: TGCAGTGCTACTGATTCAGGGACTTCCTACGAGCAGTACTTC
J gene: TRBJ2-1; V gene: TRBV12-3/TRBV12-4; D gene: .; clone size: few; CDR3 protein: CASSFRAVTYNEQFF; CDR3 DNA: TGTGCCAGCAGTTTCCGGGCGGTAACCTACAATGAGCAGTTCTTC
J gene: TRBJ2-3; V gene: TRBV27; D gene: TRBD1; clone size: .; CDR3 protein: CASRLGRGSGTDTQYF; CDR3 DNA: TGTGCCAGCAGACTCGGCAGGGGGAGCGGTACAGATACGCAGTATTTT
J gene: TRBJ1-2; V gene: TRBV4-2; D gene: .; clone size: few; CDR3 protein: CASSQALQESYYGYTF; CDR3 DNA: TGTGCCAGCAGCCAAGCGCTGCAGGAGAGTTACTATGGCTACACCTTC
J gene: TRBJ1-1; V gene: TRBV29-1; D gene: TRBD1; clone size: few; CDR3 protein: CSVAQGADTEAFF; CDR3 DNA: TGCAGCGTCGCACAGGGGGCAGATACTGAAGCTTTCTTT
J gene: TRBJ2-1; V gene: TRBV3-1; D gene: TRBD1; clone size: few; CDR3 protein: CASSTGTGLDEQFF; CDR3 DNA: TGTGCCAGCAGCACCGGGACAGGGCTCGATGAGCAGTTCTTC
J gene: TRBJ2-7; V gene: TRBV27; D gene: .; clone size: once; CDR3 protein: CASSLSSGQRVYEQYF; CDR3 DNA: TGTGCCAGCAGTTTATCCAGCGGGCAGAGAGTCTACGAGCAGTACTTC
J gene: TRBJ2-5; V gene: TRBV29-1; D gene: TRBD2; clone size: .; CDR3 protein: CSVEDPLGSGGRYQETQYF; CDR3 DNA: TGCAGCGTTGAAGACCCCCTAGGGAGCGGGGGGAGGTACCAAGAGACCCAGTACTTC
J gene: TRBJ2-6; V gene: TRBV29-1; D gene: .; clone size: few; CDR3 protein: CSVALTGANVLTF; CDR3 DNA: TGCAGCGTTGCCTTGACTGGGGCCAACGTCCTGACTTTC
J gene: TRBJ2-5; V gene: TRBV20-1; D gene: .; clone size: .; CDR3 protein: CSASMGVKTQYF; CDR3 DNA: TGCAGTGCTAGTATGGGGGTAAAGACCCAGTACTTC
J gene: TRBJ2-3; V gene: TRBV29-1; D gene: .; clone size: many; CDR3 protein: CSVELAGGMSDTQYF; CDR3 DNA: TGCAGCGTTGAATTGGCAGGGGGGATGTCCGATACGCAGTATTTT
J gene: TRBJ1-5; V gene: TRBV20-1; D gene: .; clone size: .; CDR3 protein: CSARGVVNQPQHF; CDR3 DNA: TGCAGTGCTAGAGGGGTGGTTAATCAGCCCCAGCATTTT
J gene: TRBJ2-7; V gene: TRBV20-1; D gene: TRBD1; clone size: few; CDR3 protein: CSARTGTGVNEQYF; CDR3 DNA: TGCAGTGCTAGGACCGGGACAGGGGTTAACGAGCAGTACTTC
J gene: TRBJ1-2; V gene: TRBV6-5; D gene: .; clone size: few; CDR3 protein: CASSYSVEWGRGYTF; CDR3 DNA: TGTGCCAGCAGTTACTCCGTCGAATGGGGGCGAGGCTACACCTTC
J gene: TRBJ2-2; V gene: TRBV9; D gene: .; clone size: .; CDR3 protein: CASSFLAGELFF; CDR3 DNA: TGTGCCAGCAGTTTTTTGGCCGGGGAGCTGTTTTTT